This T cell receptor (beta chain) was observed in a study of T cells in Graves' hyperthyroidism and ophthalmopathy. About the research overall: Peripheral blood was secured at the point of initial diagnosis, before any treatment.

The study enrolled patients aged 18 to 65 with newly diagnosed hyperthyroidism of under 2 months' duration. Those patients with uncontrolled infection, other autoimmune disease, pregnancy or lactation were excluded. The PBMCs were sourced from fresh peripheral blood (around 10 ml). TCR beta CDR3 regions were amplified from RNA transcripts. A set of HTBI primers served as the primers for a first-round RT-PCR of the TCR CDR3. From the multiplex PCR reads, TCRdb called clonotypes with MiXCR, one entry per CDR3 protein. The sample has 500,000 to 550,000 distinct CDR3 sequences, around 21% seen once; the top ten hold about 25%. This clonotype occurred many times. This receptor was obtained from a man in his late teens or twenties with Graves' hyperthyroidism. Source material: blood.

CDR3 bases: TGCAGTGCCGATTCCAACGGGGACACTGAAGCTTTCTTT. Its protein product is CSADSNGDTEAFF. The chain couples TRBV20-1 to TRBJ1-1; D remains unclear. Germline-derived CDR1 and CDR2 are DFQATT and SNEGSKA (reference sequence). The V gene lost 6 bases and the J gene lost 3 bases, with 14 bases spanning the gap. This CDR3 spans 13 amino acids.